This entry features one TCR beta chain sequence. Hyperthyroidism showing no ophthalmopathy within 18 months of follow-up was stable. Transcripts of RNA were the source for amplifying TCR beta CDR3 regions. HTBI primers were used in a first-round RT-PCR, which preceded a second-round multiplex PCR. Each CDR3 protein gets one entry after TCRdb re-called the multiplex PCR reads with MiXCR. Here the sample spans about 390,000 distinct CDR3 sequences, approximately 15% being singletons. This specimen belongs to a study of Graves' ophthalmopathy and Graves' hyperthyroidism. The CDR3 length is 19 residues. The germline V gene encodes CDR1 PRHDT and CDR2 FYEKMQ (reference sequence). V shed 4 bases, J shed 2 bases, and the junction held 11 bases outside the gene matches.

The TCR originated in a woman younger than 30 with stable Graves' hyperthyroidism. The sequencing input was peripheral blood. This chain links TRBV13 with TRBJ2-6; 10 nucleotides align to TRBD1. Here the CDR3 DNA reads TGTGCCAGCAGCTCCCGCCCCCGGGACAGGGGTGCTGGGGCCAACGTCCTGACTTTC. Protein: CASSSRPRDRGAGANVLTF. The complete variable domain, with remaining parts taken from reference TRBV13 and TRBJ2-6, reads AAGVIQSPRHLIKEKRETATLKCYPIPRHDTVYWYQQGPGQDPQFLISFYEKMQSDKGSIPDRFSAQQFSDYHSELNMSSLELGDSALYFCASSSRPRDRGAGANVLTFGAGSRLTVL.